These T cell receptor beta chains were read from a single sample in a study of vaccination and CD4 T cells after COVID-19. These receptors are not linked to any known antigen. TCRdb recomputed calls from the PCR reads with MiXCR, one row per CDR3 protein. The sample holds under 1,100 distinct CDR3 sequences, roughly a third seen once. Sequenced input: CD4+ T cells from blood, cultured in vitro. The origin of the receptors is a human donor in good health. Each CDR3 is given with its conserved first and last residue. D genes are given only for firm matches. Size tells how often a clone was seen (once, few, many) or the class of an expanded clone, and some rows leave it out.

few,TRBV7-8,-,TRBJ1-5,TGTGCCAGCAGTTCAAGAGGGGGAGTGGAGCCCCAGCATTTT,CASSSRGGVEPQHF
few,TRBV28,-,TRBJ2-2,TGTGCCAGCAGTTTCGGTGCGAACACCGGGGAGCTGTTTTTT,CASSFGANTGELFF
few,TRBV19,-,TRBJ2-3,TGTGCCAGTAGTACAGTGACAGATACGCAGTATTTT,CASSTVTDTQYF
-,TRBV20-1,-,TRBJ2-7,TGCAGTGCTAGGGTAAGGGGGGGCTACGAGCAGTACTTC,CSARVRGGYEQYF
-,TRBV7-2,-,TRBJ2-2,TGTGCCAGCAGCCCCGTTCTGACCGGGGAGCTGTTTTTT,CASSPVLTGELFF
-,TRBV25-1,-,TRBJ1-1,TGTGCCAGCAGTGAGCCTGCCCGCACTGAAGCTTTCTTT,CASSEPARTEAFF
few,TRBV5-4,-,TRBJ1-1,TGTGCCAGCAGCTTGGCAACGCAGGGTGGCACTGAAGCTTTCTTT,CASSLATQGGTEAFF
few,TRBV5-1,-,TRBJ1-2,TGCGCCAGCAGCGCGGGGGGCTCAGCTAACTATGGCTACACCTTC,CASSAGGSANYGYTF
few,TRBV6-2/TRBV6-3,-,TRBJ1-2,TGTGCCAGCAGTTACCAGGCAGCCTATGGCTACACCTTC,CASSYQAAYGYTF
-,TRBV7-9,-,TRBJ1-1,TGTGCCAGCACCCAAAGCGGCGGGGTAGCTTTCTTT,CASTQSGGVAFF
-,TRBV5-6,-,TRBJ2-7,TGTGCCAGCAGCTTGCGAAGATACGAGCAGTACTTC,CASSLRRYEQYF
-,TRBV6-4,-,TRBJ2-5,TGTGCCAGCAGTGAGCAGGAAGGGGAGACCCAGTACTTC,CASSEQEGETQYF
once,TRBV6-1,-,TRBJ1-4,TGTGCCAGCAGAGGACCGAGGGCAACTAATGAAAAACTGTTTTTT,CASRGPRATNEKLFF
few,TRBV7-9,TRBD1,TRBJ2-2,TGTGCCAGCAGCTCACCGGGACAGGGAGCCGGGGAGCTGTTTTTT,CASSSPGQGAGELFF
few,TRBV5-1,TRBD1,TRBJ2-7,TGCGCCAGCAGCTTGAGCGGGACAGGGGTATACGAGCAGTACTTC,CASSLSGTGVYEQYF
-,TRBV21-1,-,TRBJ2-2,TGTGCCAGCAGCAAAGACCGCGGGACCCACGGGGAGCTGTTTTTT,CASSKDRGTHGELFF
few,TRBV20-1,TRBD2,TRBJ2-1,TGCAGTGCTAGGAAAGCGGGAGGTCTCTACAATGAGCAGTTCTTC,CSARKAGGLYNEQFF
-,TRBV20-1,TRBD2,TRBJ2-1,TGCAGTGCGACACGCGGGAGCTCCTACAATGAGCAGTTCTTC,CSATRGSSYNEQFF